A selection of T cell receptor beta chains follows, all from one sample in a study of CD8+CD57+ T cells in acquired aplastic anemia. A single record per CDR3 protein comes from TCRdb applying MiXCR to the reads. Of about 240,000 distinct CDR3 sequences detected, approximately 45% appear once; the ten largest clones hold 7.8%. The sequenced material came from sorted CD4+, CD8+, or CD8+CD57+ T cells (not recorded which) from PBMCs. These receptors were taken from a human donor with aplastic anemia. The CDR3 runs from the conserved cysteine through the conserved F or W. D genes are given only for firm matches. Only some rows state a clone size, as once, few, many or a class for expanded clones.

abundance: many
j_gene: TRBJ2-7
d_gene: TRBD2
v_gene: TRBV19
CDR3nt: TGTGCCAGTAGTATCAGCCTAGCGGGGGCCTACGAGCAGTACTTC
CDR3aa: CASSISLAGAYEQYF

abundance: .
j_gene: TRBJ1-5
d_gene: .
v_gene: TRBV20-1
CDR3nt: TGCAGTGCCCTTGAGATGAGGGATAGCAATCAGCCCCAGCATTTT
CDR3aa: CSALEMRDSNQPQHF

abundance: few
j_gene: TRBJ1-2
d_gene: .
v_gene: TRBV29-1
CDR3nt: TGCAGCGTTGACTCGGGTGGCTACACCTTC
CDR3aa: CSVDSGGYTF

abundance: .
j_gene: TRBJ2-7
d_gene: .
v_gene: TRBV20-1
CDR3nt: TGCAGTGCCCTTAAAGCAGACTACGAGCAGTACTTC
CDR3aa: CSALKADYEQYF

abundance: .
j_gene: TRBJ1-6
d_gene: TRBD1
v_gene: TRBV9
CDR3nt: TGTGCCAGCAGCCCCGGGACAGGGGAGAATTCACCCCTCCACTTT
CDR3aa: CASSPGTGENSPLHF

abundance: few
j_gene: TRBJ1-1
d_gene: TRBD1
v_gene: TRBV6-5
CDR3nt: TGTGCCAGCAGCCGGACAGGGTTGAACACTGAAGCTTTCTTT
CDR3aa: CASSRTGLNTEAFF

abundance: .
j_gene: TRBJ2-1
d_gene: TRBD2
v_gene: TRBV5-1
CDR3nt: TGTGCCAGCAGCATCTTTAGCGGGAGGTGGGTTGAGCAGTTCTTC
CDR3aa: CASSIFSGRWVEQFF

abundance: many
j_gene: TRBJ2-7
d_gene: TRBD2
v_gene: TRBV20-1
CDR3nt: TGCAGTGCTAGAGATTGGACTAGCGTATACTCCTACGAGCAGTACTTC
CDR3aa: CSARDWTSVYSYEQYF

abundance: .
j_gene: TRBJ2-1
d_gene: .
v_gene: TRBV11-2
CDR3nt: TGTGCCAGCAGCTTACTGACATACAATGAGCAGCTCTTC
CDR3aa: CASSLLTYNEQLF

abundance: .
j_gene: TRBJ2-7
d_gene: .
v_gene: TRBV10-1
CDR3nt: TGCGCCAGCAGTGATGGCGAAGCCGACCTTTACGAGCAGTACTTC
CDR3aa: CASSDGEADLYEQYF

abundance: few
j_gene: TRBJ2-5
d_gene: .
v_gene: TRBV7-7
CDR3nt: TGTGCTAGCAGCTTAGAGGCATTT
CDR3aa: CASSLEAF

abundance: .
j_gene: TRBJ1-1
d_gene: TRBD1
v_gene: TRBV29-1
CDR3nt: TGCAGCGTTGGAGCCAGGGGGACTGAAGCTTTCTTT
CDR3aa: CSVGARGTEAFF

abundance: many
j_gene: TRBJ2-7
d_gene: .
v_gene: TRBV29-1
CDR3nt: TGCAGCGTTGGGGACGGGGAGTCCTACGAGCAGTACTTC
CDR3aa: CSVGDGESYEQYF

abundance: few
j_gene: TRBJ2-1
d_gene: .
v_gene: TRBV7-3
CDR3nt: TGTGCCGGCAGCTTAGTTGGATCTCTAGCGAGTTTCCTCTCCTACAATGAGCAGTTCTTC
CDR3aa: CAGSLVGSLASFLSYNEQFF

abundance: few
j_gene: TRBJ2-3
d_gene: TRBD2
v_gene: TRBV3-1
CDR3nt: TGTGCCAGCCGTTCCGGGACTAGCGGGACCGATACGCAGTATTTT
CDR3aa: CASRSGTSGTDTQYF

abundance: .
j_gene: TRBJ2-1
d_gene: TRBD2
v_gene: TRBV6-4
CDR3nt: TGTGCCAGCAGTGACGACGCGGGGGGGCCCGTTAATGAGCAGTTCTTC
CDR3aa: CASSDDAGGPVNEQFF

abundance: .
j_gene: TRBJ1-2
d_gene: TRBD1
v_gene: TRBV2
CDR3nt: TGTGCCAGCAGGGCAGGGGGCTATGGCTACACCTTC
CDR3aa: CASRAGGYGYTF

abundance: .
j_gene: TRBJ2-1
d_gene: .
v_gene: TRBV10-2
CDR3nt: TGCGCCAGCAGTGAGTCGGCAAGCTCCTACAATGAGCAGTTCTTC
CDR3aa: CASSESASSYNEQFF

abundance: .
j_gene: TRBJ1-2
d_gene: TRBD1
v_gene: TRBV5-1
CDR3nt: TGCGCCAGCAGCCTTGACAGGGAATATGGCTACACCTTC
CDR3aa: CASSLDREYGYTF

abundance: .
j_gene: TRBJ2-1
d_gene: .
v_gene: TRBV10-1
CDR3nt: TGCGCCAGCAGTGAGTCGACGGGAGTGCAGTTCTTC
CDR3aa: CASSESTGVQFF

abundance: .
j_gene: TRBJ2-5
d_gene: .
v_gene: TRBV10-3
CDR3nt: TGTGCCATCAGTGAACGGTCAGGGCAGCAAGAGACCCAGTACTTC
CDR3aa: CAISERSGQQETQYF

abundance: few
j_gene: TRBJ2-7
d_gene: .
v_gene: TRBV2
CDR3nt: TGTGCCAGCACCCCGGTGCCCCCCTGGATGGAGGGGGGCGGCGAGCAGTACTTC
CDR3aa: CASTPVPPWMEGGGEQYF

abundance: .
j_gene: TRBJ1-2
d_gene: TRBD1
v_gene: TRBV29-1
CDR3nt: TGCAGCACTCTGACAGGGGGGGACTATGGCTACACCTTC
CDR3aa: CSTLTGGDYGYTF

abundance: many
j_gene: TRBJ2-7
d_gene: .
v_gene: TRBV7-9
CDR3nt: TGTGCCAGCAGCTTAGCTGACCAATACGAGCAGTACTTC
CDR3aa: CASSLADQYEQYF

abundance: many
j_gene: TRBJ2-7
d_gene: .
v_gene: TRBV7-9
CDR3nt: TGTGCCAGCAGCCGACCCGACGGATCCTACGAGCAGTACTTC
CDR3aa: CASSRPDGSYEQYF

abundance: .
j_gene: TRBJ1-1
d_gene: .
v_gene: TRBV7-9
CDR3nt: TGTGCCAGCATGCAGACGGGGTACACTGAAGCTTTCTTT
CDR3aa: CASMQTGYTEAFF

abundance: .
j_gene: TRBJ2-1
d_gene: TRBD1
v_gene: TRBV5-6
CDR3nt: TGTGCCAGCAGCTTTATTAACAGGGGGCGGGGAAGCAGTGAGCAGTTCTTC
CDR3aa: CASSFINRGRGSSEQFF

abundance: many
j_gene: TRBJ2-3
d_gene: TRBD2
v_gene: TRBV6-6
CDR3nt: TGTGCCAGTACCCAACACTGGGGGGGAGATACGCAGTATTTT
CDR3aa: CASTQHWGGDTQYF

abundance: .
j_gene: TRBJ2-5
d_gene: TRBD2
v_gene: TRBV7-2
CDR3nt: TGTGCCAGCAGCACAAGGCTAGCGGGAGGTCAAGAGACCCAGTACTTC
CDR3aa: CASSTRLAGGQETQYF

abundance: few
j_gene: TRBJ2-3
d_gene: TRBD1
v_gene: TRBV6-6
CDR3nt: TGTGCCAGCAGTTACCCTCCGACAGGGGCTAGCACAGATACGCAGTATTTT
CDR3aa: CASSYPPTGASTDTQYF

abundance: many
j_gene: TRBJ2-1
d_gene: TRBD2
v_gene: TRBV7-2
CDR3nt: TGTGCCAGCAGCTTAGTCTCCTTGCCAGCGGGGGGCAATGAGCAGTTCTTC
CDR3aa: CASSLVSLPAGGNEQFF

abundance: few
j_gene: TRBJ2-3
d_gene: TRBD2
v_gene: TRBV5-8
CDR3nt: TGTGCCAGCAGCAGACTAGCGGGGGGGCTTGGCACAGATACGCAGTATTTT
CDR3aa: CASSRLAGGLGTDTQYF

abundance: few
j_gene: TRBJ2-3
d_gene: .
v_gene: TRBV10-2
CDR3nt: TGCGCCAGCAGTGAGTCGTGGCGGACCAGCACAGATACGCAGTATTTT
CDR3aa: CASSESWRTSTDTQYF

abundance: many
j_gene: TRBJ2-7
d_gene: .
v_gene: TRBV13
CDR3nt: TGTGCCAGCAGCTTAGCGGACGAGCAGTACTTC
CDR3aa: CASSLADEQYF

abundance: .
j_gene: TRBJ1-6
d_gene: TRBD1
v_gene: TRBV7-9
CDR3nt: TGTGCCAGCAGCCCCGACAGGGGGGCCCTCCACTTT
CDR3aa: CASSPDRGALHF

abundance: .
j_gene: TRBJ1-5
d_gene: .
v_gene: TRBV6-4
CDR3nt: TGTGCCAGCAGTGAGGTGCTCGGGGGACAGCCCCAGCATTTT
CDR3aa: CASSEVLGGQPQHF

abundance: .
j_gene: TRBJ2-1
d_gene: TRBD2
v_gene: TRBV15
CDR3nt: TGTGCCACCAGCAGAGATCCACTAGCGGGAGGTCCCTACAATGAGCAGTTCTTC
CDR3aa: CATSRDPLAGGPYNEQFF

abundance: .
j_gene: TRBJ1-1
d_gene: .
v_gene: TRBV27
CDR3nt: TGTGCCAGCAGTTTAGGACCAGGGGCTAACACTGAAGCTTTCTTT
CDR3aa: CASSLGPGANTEAFF

abundance: many
j_gene: TRBJ1-2
d_gene: .
v_gene: TRBV7-3
CDR3nt: TGTGCCAGCAGCTTATCAGGACCGAGGGCGGATGGCTACACCTTC
CDR3aa: CASSLSGPRADGYTF

abundance: few
j_gene: TRBJ2-7
d_gene: TRBD2
v_gene: TRBV28
CDR3nt: TGTGCCAGCAGCCCCGAGGGGTTTTTGGTAGCGGGAGCCGAGCAGTACTTC
CDR3aa: CASSPEGFLVAGAEQYF

abundance: .
j_gene: TRBJ1-6
d_gene: TRBD1
v_gene: TRBV2
CDR3nt: TGTGCCAGCATTGACCCCGGACAGGGCGCGTCACCCCTCCACTTT
CDR3aa: CASIDPGQGASPLHF

abundance: .
j_gene: TRBJ1-4
d_gene: TRBD1
v_gene: TRBV7-2
CDR3nt: TGTACCAGCACCTTCGTCGGACAGGTTAATGAAAAACTGTTTTTT
CDR3aa: CTSTFVGQVNEKLFF